This T cell receptor beta chain was sequenced for a study of regulatory T cells in long-lasting Graves disease. In the study overall: Duration of antithyroid drug therapy among newly diagnosed Graves' patients was under 3 months. Study results and limitations: Newly diagnosed patients shared about 950 public clonotypes; persistent patients shared around 2,500. The small sample size may have reduced accuracy.

In its sample, this clonotype was seen many times. Its antigen is not identified. Time point noted: newly diagnosed GD, antithyroid drugs for less than 3 months. PBMC-extracted RNA yielded the TCR library. Arm-PCR with iRepertoire HTBI primers amplified the CDR3 regions for these TCR beta libraries. TCRdb passed the multiplex PCR reads through MiXCR, listing each CDR3 protein once. Counted here are 320,000 or so distinct CDR3 sequences, about 20% occurring once; the ten biggest clones make up roughly 35%. The clonotype originates from a female donor with Graves disease. The sequences come from peripheral blood mononuclear cells (PBMCs), collected at new diagnosis, from a patient treated with antithyroid drugs.

The CDR3 is CASLPSGAADTQYF. In DNA, the CDR3 is TGTGCCAGCTTGCCATCTGGTGCTGCAGATACGCAGTATTTT. The chain is built from TRBV12-3 or TRBV12-4 and TRBJ2-3, with D unresolved. The CDR3 spans 14 residues. With 8 bases removed from V and 4 bases from J, the gap between germline ends came to 16 bases.